This is a list of T cell receptor beta chains from one sample in a study of CD8 T cells in ankylosing spondylitis. Using its own MiXCR run on the 5' RACE reads, TCRdb lists one record per CDR3 protein. The sample holds 220,000 or so distinct CDR3 sequences, 8% to 11% seen once. Sequencing used blood, either unsorted or a sorted T cell fraction (not recorded which). These receptors originate from a male donor with ankylosing spondylitis or in good health (not recorded which). CDR3s include the opening cysteine and the closing phenylalanine or tryptophan. The D gene is left open where the match is weak. Clone size is shown for a subset of rows, as once, few, many or a class of expanded clone.

J gene	D gene	clone size	V gene	CDR3 protein	CDR3 DNA
TRBJ2-7	-	many	TRBV7-9	CASSRSGLSYEQYF	TGTGCCAGCAGCCGGTCGGGACTCTCCTACGAGCAGTACTTC
TRBJ2-7	-	many	TRBV7-2	CASSLTGFSYEQYF	TGTGCCAGCAGCTTAACAGGGTTCTCCTACGAGCAGTACTTC
TRBJ2-2	TRBD1	many	TRBV6-1	CASSRGRNTGELFF	TGTGCCAGCAGCAGGGGGAGGAACACCGGGGAGCTGTTTTTT
TRBJ2-7	-	many	TRBV7-6	CASSLEFTVGPEQYF	TGTGCCAGCAGCTTAGAGTTCACAGTGGGTCCCGAGCAGTACTTC
TRBJ1-1	-	many	TRBV20-1	CSARATDRVAFF	TGCAGTGCTAGAGCGACGGACCGGGTGGCTTTCTTT
TRBJ1-2	-	-	TRBV12-3/TRBV12-4	CASRSKGGHGYTF	TGTGCCAGCAGGAGCAAGGGGGGTCATGGCTACACCTTC
TRBJ2-7	-	many	TRBV12-3/TRBV12-4	CASSPAGDSRYEQYF	TGTGCCAGCAGTCCCGCCGGGGACTCCCGCTACGAGCAGTACTTC
TRBJ1-4	TRBD1	many	TRBV5-1	CASSEIQGALGKLFF	TGCGCCAGCAGCGAAATTCAGGGGGCTTTGGGAAAACTGTTTTTT
TRBJ1-2	-	many	TRBV20-1	CSALERGADYGYTF	TGCAGTGCTCTTGAAAGGGGCGCAGACTATGGCTACACCTTC
TRBJ1-2	-	-	TRBV7-9	CASSPRGNYGYTF	TGTGCCAGCAGCCCTAGGGGTAACTATGGCTACACCTTC
TRBJ1-3	-	many	TRBV7-2	CASSLEPGPENTIYF	TGTGCCAGCAGCTTAGAGCCAGGACCCGAGAACACCATATATTTT
TRBJ2-5	-	many	TRBV5-6	CASSLLLIGGGETQYF	TGTGCCAGCAGCTTGCTTCTTATCGGGGGAGGCGAGACCCAGTACTTC
TRBJ2-3	TRBD2	few	TRBV6-1	CASSQPLPGGTDTQYF	TGTGCCAGCAGCCAACCTCTCCCGGGGGGGACAGATACGCAGTATTTT
TRBJ1-5	-	few	TRBV5-1	CARGLRGRDNNQPQHF	TGCGCCCGCGGCTTGAGAGGGAGGGACAACAATCAGCCCCAGCATTTT
TRBJ2-4	TRBD2	-	TRBV5-1	CASSFGGELAKNIQYF	TGCGCCAGCAGCTTCGGGGGGGAACTAGCCAAAAACATTCAGTACTTC
TRBJ2-2	TRBD1	many	TRBV6-4	CASSDTDRAGELFF	TGTGCCAGCAGTGACACCGACAGGGCCGGGGAGCTGTTTTTT
TRBJ2-1	-	-	TRBV7-2	CASSRARSASSYNEQLF	TGTGCCAGCAGCCGGGCAAGAAGCGCTTCCTCCTACAATGAGCAGCTCTTC
TRBJ2-7	TRBD2	-	TRBV4-1	CASSQDKRLAEAYEQYF	TGCGCCAGCAGCCAAGATAAAAGACTAGCGGAGGCCTACGAGCAGTACTTC
TRBJ2-7	-	many	TRBV6-5	CASSTRFEQYF	TGTGCCAGCAGTACCCGTTTTGAGCAGTACTTC
TRBJ2-7	-	many	TRBV6-5	CATEFNYEQYF	TGTGCCACGGAATTTAACTACGAGCAGTACTTC
TRBJ2-1	TRBD1	-	TRBV11-3	CASSLAGTGGPEQFF	TGTGCCAGCAGCTTAGCGGGGACAGGGGGTCCTGAGCAGTTCTTC
TRBJ2-5	-	-	TRBV20-1	CSAPGASQETQYF	TGCAGTGCCCCCGGGGCCTCGCAAGAGACCCAGTACTTC
TRBJ2-5	-	-	TRBV7-2	CASSGPQGTQYF	TGTGCCAGCTCGGGGCCCCAAGGGACCCAGTACTTC
TRBJ2-2	-	few	TRBV29-1	CSVVGGANTGELFF	TGCAGCGTTGTAGGGGGGGCGAACACCGGGGAGCTGTTTTTT
TRBJ1-1	-	many	TRBV5-6	CASSLILSSDTEAFF	TGTGCCAGCAGCTTGATTTTGAGCTCCGACACTGAAGCTTTCTTT
TRBJ1-6	-	many	TRBV7-2	CASSRNLANLHF	TGTGCCAGCAGCCGGAATTTGGCGAACCTCCACTTT
TRBJ1-1	TRBD1	few	TRBV20-1	CSARGDRANANTQAFF	TGCAGTGCTAGAGGTGACAGGGCAAACGCTAATACCCAAGCTTTCTTT
TRBJ1-5	-	many	TRBV7-2	CASSLEEGPNQPQHF	TGTGCCAGCAGCTTAGAAGAGGGACCCAATCAGCCCCAGCATTTT
TRBJ2-7	-	few	TRBV18	CASSPVRDGEQYF	TGTGCCAGCTCACCAGTCCGGGACGGTGAGCAGTACTTC
TRBJ1-2	-	many	TRBV5-1	CASSLDGASLLPGYTF	TGCGCCAGCAGCTTGGACGGGGCGAGTCTCCTCCCTGGCTACACCTTC
TRBJ2-2	-	-	TRBV7-9	CASSLDGARTNTGELFF	TGTGCCAGCAGCTTAGACGGGGCTCGGACCAACACCGGGGAGCTGTTTTTT
TRBJ2-5	-	many	TRBV5-1	CASSLDREETQYF	TGCGCCAGCAGCTTGGACAGGGAGGAGACCCAGTACTTC
TRBJ2-7	TRBD2	-	TRBV7-2	CASSRTSGVSYEQYF	TGTGCCAGCAGCCGGACTAGCGGGGTATCTTACGAGCAGTACTTC
TRBJ1-3	-	few	TRBV12-3/TRBV12-4	CASSLPEVWQGLRNTIYF	TGTGCCAGCAGCCTGCCTGAGGTGTGGCAGGGTCTGAGAAACACCATATATTTT
TRBJ1-2	-	-	TRBV5-1	CASSRQATNYGYTF	TGCGCCAGCAGTCGACAGGCCACTAACTATGGCTACACCTTC
TRBJ1-2	-	many	TRBV28	CASTPPRRDAIGYTF	TGTGCCAGCACCCCTCCCCGGAGGGACGCTATTGGCTACACCTTC
TRBJ2-5	-	many	TRBV29-1	CSVEDPETQYF	TGCAGCGTTGAAGACCCCGAGACCCAGTACTTC
TRBJ2-1	TRBD2	many	TRBV20-1	CSARGLAGATYNEQFF	TGCAGTGCTAGGGGACTAGCGGGGGCAACTTACAATGAGCAGTTCTTC
TRBJ1-1	TRBD1	many	TRBV20-1	CSARAGGGIHTEAFF	TGCAGTGCTAGGGCAGGGGGGGGTATACACACTGAAGCTTTCTTT
TRBJ2-1	TRBD2	many	TRBV7-3	CASSLGAGGRAEQFF	TGTGCCAGCAGCTTAGGTGCGGGGGGGCGGGCTGAGCAGTTCTTC
TRBJ1-2	-	-	TRBV3-1	CASSQEAGTYGYTF	TGTGCCAGCAGCCAAGAGGCCGGGACCTATGGCTACACCTTC
TRBJ2-3	-	many	TRBV20-1	CSARVATDTQYF	TGCAGTGCTAGAGTGGCAACAGATACGCAGTATTTT
TRBJ2-3	-	-	TRBV7-9	CASSLTPGGIADTQYF	TGTGCCAGCAGCCTTACTCCGGGTGGTATCGCAGATACGCAGTATTTT
TRBJ1-6	TRBD1	-	TRBV12-3/TRBV12-4	CASRTGEQSPLHF	TGTGCCAGCAGGACAGGGGAGCAATCACCCCTCCACTTT
TRBJ2-1	TRBD2	many	TRBV7-9	CASSLGTSGNSYNEQFF	TGTGCCAGCAGCTTAGGGACTAGCGGGAACTCCTACAATGAGCAGTTCTTC
TRBJ2-7	-	few	TRBV18	CASSQTQGYEQYF	TGTGCCAGCTCGCAAACCCAGGGCTACGAGCAGTACTTC
TRBJ2-1	-	-	TRBV20-1	CSARDRGEGGTSPGFF	TGCAGTGCTAGAGATCGGGGAGAGGGGGGGACCTCCCCAGGGTTCTTC
TRBJ1-2	TRBD1	many	TRBV6-1	CASSPGTAWRVYTF	TGTGCCAGCAGCCCCGGGACAGCCTGGAGGGTCTACACCTTC
TRBJ1-2	TRBD1	-	TRBV2	CASREDRVDGYTF	TGTGCCAGCAGGGAGGACAGGGTAGATGGCTACACCTTC
TRBJ2-1	TRBD2	-	TRBV30	CAWSLWGGSYNEQFF	TGTGCCTGGAGTTTGTGGGGGGGCTCCTACAATGAGCAGTTCTTC
TRBJ1-2	TRBD1	few	TRBV15	CATSRVVTGVSHYGYTF	TGTGCCACCAGCAGAGTCGTTACAGGGGTTAGCCACTATGGCTACACCTTC
TRBJ2-5	TRBD1	many	TRBV6-5	CASSYSGQGGRKTQYF	TGTGCCAGCAGTTACTCGGGACAGGGGGGTCGGAAGACCCAGTACTTC
TRBJ1-1	-	many	TRBV5-1	CASSLEGPGDHEAFF	TGCGCCAGCAGCTTGGAAGGGCCAGGGGACCATGAAGCTTTCTTT
TRBJ1-2	-	few	TRBV7-3	CASSFPGHLGLYGYTF	TGTGCCAGCAGCTTTCCGGGACACCTAGGGCTCTATGGCTACACCTTC